This TCR beta chain was recovered during a study of T cells in localized non-small cell lung cancer. Notes on the study in general: Uninvolved adjacent lung showed higher T cell clonality than tumor. One tumor region alone was sequenced, and heterogeneity therefore remains possible. Median detection of top 100 tumor clones in adjacent lung was under 75 clones. Longer overall survival associated with higher blood T cell density; shorter survival with higher adjacent-lung clonality.

The repertoire was sequenced with immunoSEQ multiplex PCR; TCRdb's copy has only in-frame clones and lacks some. The table includes 2,000 to 2,500 clones, 25% to 30% detected once. CDR3 length: 18 amino acids. The germline V gene encodes CDR1 MGHRA and CDR2 YSYEKL. Trimming removed 0 bases from V and 6 bases from J, with 18 bases in between. In its sample, this clone is medium-sized. Its antigen is not known. V is TRBV4-1 and J is TRBJ1-6; D gene unclear. The sequences come from lung tumor tissue, collected before any cancer treatment. This TCR came from a man aged 35 to 70 with stage II lung adenocarcinoma. The CDR3 sequence: CASSQDSGSTAFNSPLHF. The CDR3 DNA follows: TGCGCCAGCAGCCAAGATTCGGGTTCCACAGCGTTTAATTCACCCCTCCACTTT.